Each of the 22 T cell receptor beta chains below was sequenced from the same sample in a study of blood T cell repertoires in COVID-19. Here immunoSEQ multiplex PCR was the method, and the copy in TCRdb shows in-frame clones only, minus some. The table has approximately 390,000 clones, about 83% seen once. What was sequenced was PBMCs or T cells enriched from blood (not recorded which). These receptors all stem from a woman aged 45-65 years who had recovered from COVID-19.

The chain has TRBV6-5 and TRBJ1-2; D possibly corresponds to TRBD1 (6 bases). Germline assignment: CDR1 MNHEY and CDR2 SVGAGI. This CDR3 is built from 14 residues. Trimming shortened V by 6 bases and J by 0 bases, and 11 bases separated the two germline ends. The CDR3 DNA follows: TGTGCCAGCAGCGAGACAGGTCCTAACTATGGCTACACCTTC. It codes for CASSETGPNYGYTF.

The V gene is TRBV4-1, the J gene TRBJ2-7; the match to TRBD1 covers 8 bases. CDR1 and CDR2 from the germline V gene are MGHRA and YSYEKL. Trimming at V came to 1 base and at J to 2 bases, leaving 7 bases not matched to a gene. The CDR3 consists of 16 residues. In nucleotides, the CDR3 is TGCGCCAGCAGCCAAGTACAGGGGGGCCTCACCTACGAGCAGTACTTC. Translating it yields CASSQVQGGLTYEQYF.

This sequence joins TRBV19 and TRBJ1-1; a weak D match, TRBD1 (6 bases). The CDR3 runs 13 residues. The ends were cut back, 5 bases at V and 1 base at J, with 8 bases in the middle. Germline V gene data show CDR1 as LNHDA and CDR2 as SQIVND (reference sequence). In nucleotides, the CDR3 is TGTGCCAGTAGTCAACAGGGGAACACTGAAGCTTTCTTT. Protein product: CASSQQGNTEAFF. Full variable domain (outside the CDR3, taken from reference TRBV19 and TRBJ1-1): DGGITQSPKYLFRKEGQNVTLSCEQNLNHDAMYWYRQDPGQGLRLIYYSQIVNDFQKGDIAEGYSVSREKKESFPLTVTSAQKNPTAFYLCASSQQGNTEAFFGQGTRLTVV.

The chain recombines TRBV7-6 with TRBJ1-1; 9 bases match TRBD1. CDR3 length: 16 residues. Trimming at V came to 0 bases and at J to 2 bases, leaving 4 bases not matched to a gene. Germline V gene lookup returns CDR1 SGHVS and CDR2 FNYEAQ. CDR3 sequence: CASSLAEGQGNTEAFF. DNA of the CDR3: TGTGCCAGCAGCTTAGCAGAGGGACAGGGAAACACTGAAGCTTTCTTT.

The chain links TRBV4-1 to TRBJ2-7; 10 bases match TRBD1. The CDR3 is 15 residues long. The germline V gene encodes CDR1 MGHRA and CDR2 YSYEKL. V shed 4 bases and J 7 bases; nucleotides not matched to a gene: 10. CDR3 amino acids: CASSLFPGTGDEQYF. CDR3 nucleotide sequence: TGCGCCAGCAGCCTCTTCCCCGGGACAGGGGATGAGCAGTACTTC.

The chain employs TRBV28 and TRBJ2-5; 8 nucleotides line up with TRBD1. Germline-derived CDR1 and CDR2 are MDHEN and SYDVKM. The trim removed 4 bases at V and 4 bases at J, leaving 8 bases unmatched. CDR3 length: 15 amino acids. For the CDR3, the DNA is TGTGCCAGCAGTTCCCCCTCAGGGGGCAGAGAGACCCAGTACTTC. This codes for CASSSPSGGRETQYF.

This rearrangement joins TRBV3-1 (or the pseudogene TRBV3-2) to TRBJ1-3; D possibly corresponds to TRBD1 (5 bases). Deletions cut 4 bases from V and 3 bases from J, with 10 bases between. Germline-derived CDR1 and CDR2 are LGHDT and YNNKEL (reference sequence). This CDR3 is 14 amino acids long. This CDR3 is CASSLGGFGNTIYF. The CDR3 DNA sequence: TGTGCCAGCAGCCTTGGGGGGTTTGGAAACACCATATATTTT.

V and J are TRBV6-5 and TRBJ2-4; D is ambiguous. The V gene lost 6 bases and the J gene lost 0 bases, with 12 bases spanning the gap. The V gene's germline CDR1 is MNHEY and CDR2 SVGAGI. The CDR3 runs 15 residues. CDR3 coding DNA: TGTGCCAGCAGCCTGACGGAGCTAGCCAAAAACATTCAGTACTTC. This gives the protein CASSLTELAKNIQYF.

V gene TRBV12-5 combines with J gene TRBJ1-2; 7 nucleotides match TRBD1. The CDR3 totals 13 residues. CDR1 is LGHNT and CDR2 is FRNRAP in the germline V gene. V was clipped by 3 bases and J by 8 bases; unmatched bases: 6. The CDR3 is CASGFSLGQGYTF. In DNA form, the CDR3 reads TGTGCTAGTGGTTTTAGTTTGGGACAGGGCTACACCTTC.

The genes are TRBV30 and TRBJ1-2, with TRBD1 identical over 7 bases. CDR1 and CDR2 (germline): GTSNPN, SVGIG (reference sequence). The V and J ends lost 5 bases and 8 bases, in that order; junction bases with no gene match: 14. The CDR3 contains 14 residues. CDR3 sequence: CAWDHLDRVGGYTF. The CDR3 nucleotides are TGTGCCTGGGACCATCTTGACAGGGTCGGCGGCTACACCTTC.

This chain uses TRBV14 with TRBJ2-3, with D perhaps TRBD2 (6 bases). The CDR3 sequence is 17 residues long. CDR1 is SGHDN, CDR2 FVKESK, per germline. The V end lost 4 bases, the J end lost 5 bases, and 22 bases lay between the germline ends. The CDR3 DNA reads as TGTGCCAGCAGCCCTTTGCGGGGAAAGCCGGAGCGAGATACGCAGTATTTT. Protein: CASSPLRGKPERDTQYF.

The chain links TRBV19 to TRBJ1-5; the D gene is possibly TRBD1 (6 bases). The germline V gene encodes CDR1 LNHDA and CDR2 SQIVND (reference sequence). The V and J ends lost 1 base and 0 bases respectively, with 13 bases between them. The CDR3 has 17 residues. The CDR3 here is CASSIGVRGSSNQPQHF. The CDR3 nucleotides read TGTGCCAGTAGTATAGGGGTGAGGGGGAGTAGCAATCAGCCCCAGCATTTT.

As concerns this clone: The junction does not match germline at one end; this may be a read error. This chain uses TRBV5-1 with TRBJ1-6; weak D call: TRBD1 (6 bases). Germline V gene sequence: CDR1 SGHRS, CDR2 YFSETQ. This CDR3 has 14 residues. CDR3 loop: CAGSAQGGDSPLHF. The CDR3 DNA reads TGCGCCGGCAGCGCACAGGGAGGGGATTCACCCCTCCACTTT.

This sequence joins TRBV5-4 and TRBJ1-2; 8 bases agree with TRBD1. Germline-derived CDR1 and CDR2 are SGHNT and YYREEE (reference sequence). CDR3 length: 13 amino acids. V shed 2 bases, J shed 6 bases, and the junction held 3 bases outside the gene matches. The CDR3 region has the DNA TGTGCCAGCAGCTTTCAGGGGGCGGATGGCTACACCTTC. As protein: CASSFQGADGYTF.

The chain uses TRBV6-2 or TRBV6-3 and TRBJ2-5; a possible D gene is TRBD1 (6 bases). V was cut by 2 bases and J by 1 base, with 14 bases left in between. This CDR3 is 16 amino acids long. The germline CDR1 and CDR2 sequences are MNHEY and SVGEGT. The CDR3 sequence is CASSYGRGTGQETQYF. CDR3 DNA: TGTGCCAGCAGTTACGGCAGGGGTACCGGCCAAGAGACCCAGTACTTC.

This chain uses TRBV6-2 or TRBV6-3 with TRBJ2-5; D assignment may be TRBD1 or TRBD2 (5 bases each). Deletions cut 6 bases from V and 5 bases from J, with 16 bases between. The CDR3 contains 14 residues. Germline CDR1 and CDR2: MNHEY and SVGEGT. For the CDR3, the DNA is TGTGCCAGCAGCCCAGGGCAGGAGCGGGAGACCCAGTACTTC. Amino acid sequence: CASSPGQERETQYF.

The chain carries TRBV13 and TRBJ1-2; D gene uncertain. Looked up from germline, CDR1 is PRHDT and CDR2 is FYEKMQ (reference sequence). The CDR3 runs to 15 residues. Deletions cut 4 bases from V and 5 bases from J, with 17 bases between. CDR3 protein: CASSSPSLVLYGYTF. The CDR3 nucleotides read TGTGCCAGCAGCTCCCCCTCCCTCGTTCTGTATGGCTACACCTTC. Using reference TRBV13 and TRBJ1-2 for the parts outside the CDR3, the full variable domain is AAGVIQSPRHLIKEKRETATLKCYPIPRHDTVYWYQQGPGQDPQFLISFYEKMQSDKGSIPDRFSAQQFSDYHSELNMSSLELGDSALYFCASSSPSLVLYGYTFGSGTRLTVV.

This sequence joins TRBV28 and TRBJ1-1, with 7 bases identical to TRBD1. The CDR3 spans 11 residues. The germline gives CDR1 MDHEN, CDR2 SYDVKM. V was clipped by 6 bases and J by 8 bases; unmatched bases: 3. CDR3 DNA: TGTGCCAGCAGCCTGACAGGGGAAGCTTTCTTT. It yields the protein CASSLTGEAFF.

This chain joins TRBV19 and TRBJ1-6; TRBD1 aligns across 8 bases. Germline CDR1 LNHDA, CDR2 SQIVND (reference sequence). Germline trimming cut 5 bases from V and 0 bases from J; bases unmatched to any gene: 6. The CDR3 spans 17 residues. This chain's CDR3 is CASSPWTGSSYNSPLHF. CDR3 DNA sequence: TGTGCCAGTAGTCCATGGACAGGGAGCTCCTATAATTCACCCCTCCACTTT.

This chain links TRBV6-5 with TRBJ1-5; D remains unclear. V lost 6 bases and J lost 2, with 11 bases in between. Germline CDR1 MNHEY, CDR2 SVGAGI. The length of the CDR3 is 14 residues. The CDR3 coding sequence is TGTGCCAGCAGGAATGCGCGGGGCAATCAGCCCCAGCATTTT. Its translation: CASRNARGNQPQHF.

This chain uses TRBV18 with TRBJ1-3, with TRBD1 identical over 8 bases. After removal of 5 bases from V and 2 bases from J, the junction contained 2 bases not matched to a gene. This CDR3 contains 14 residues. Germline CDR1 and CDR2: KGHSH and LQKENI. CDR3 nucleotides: TGTGCCAGCTCAGGGACAGGCGCTGGAAACACCATATATTTT. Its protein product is CASSGTGAGNTIYF. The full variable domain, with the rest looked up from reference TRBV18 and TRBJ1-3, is NAGVMQNPRHLVRRRGQEARLRCSPMKGHSHVYWYRQLPEEGLKFMVYLQKENIIDESGMPKERFSAEFPKEGPSILRIQQVVRGDSAAYFCASSGTGAGNTIYFGEGSWLTVV.

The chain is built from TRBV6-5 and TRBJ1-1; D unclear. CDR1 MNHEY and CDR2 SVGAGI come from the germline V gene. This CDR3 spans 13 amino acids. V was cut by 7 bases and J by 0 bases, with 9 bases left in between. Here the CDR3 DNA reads TGTGCCAGCAAGGAGGGATTGAACACTGAAGCTTTCTTT. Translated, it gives CASKEGLNTEAFF.